These 21 T cell receptor beta chains were all obtained from the same sample, sequenced in a study of T cells in Graves' hyperthyroidism and ophthalmopathy. RNA transcripts gave rise to amplified TCR beta CDR3 regions. The HTBI primer set drove a first-round RT-PCR of the TCR CDR3. TCRdb fed the multiplex PCR reads into MiXCR, producing one record per CDR3 protein. The sample comprises 300,000 to 450,000 distinct CDR3 sequences, approximately 15% of which are singletons, and approximately 10% rests with the top ten. The material sequenced was blood. These receptors were taken from a woman in her sixties with Graves' hyperthyroidism.

This clonotype appeared many times. V and J are TRBV27 and TRBJ2-7, with 7 bases fitting TRBD2. Looked up from germline, CDR1 is MNHEY and CDR2 is SMNVEV (reference sequence). Trimming took 10 bases from V and 1 from J; bases not matched to a gene: 13. The CDR3 has 15 amino acids. CDR3: CATGRVSGPSYEQYF. The CDR3 DNA follows: TGTGCCACGGGGAGGGTAAGCGGGCCTTCCTACGAGCAGTACTTC.

The chain links TRBV19 to TRBJ1-4, with D uncertain. The CDR3 is made up of 10 amino acids. The germline CDR1 and CDR2 sequences are LNHDA and SQIVND (reference sequence). V was clipped by 10 bases and J by 7 bases, with 7 bases between them. CDR3 bases: TGTGCCATTCGGGGTGAAAAACTGTTTTTT. Translating gives CAIRGEKLFF.

In this sample, this clonotype turned up many times. The V and J genes are TRBV10-3 and TRBJ2-5, with 8 nucleotides matching TRBD1. Germline values: CDR1 ENHRY, CDR2 SYGVKD. The CDR3 is 14 residues long. The J segment lost 0 bases and the V segment lost 6 bases, leaving 3 bases of the junction unmatched. In nucleotides, the CDR3 is TGTGCCATCAGCCGACAGGGGTACCAAGAGACCCAGTACTTC. This codes for CAISRQGYQETQYF.

This clonotype was counted only a few times. This chain links TRBV5-1 with TRBJ2-7, with 12 bases fitting TRBD2. J gave up 5 bases and V 4 bases, and 10 bases lay outside the gene matches. The CDR3 is made up of 16 amino acids. Germline V gene lookup returns CDR1 SGHRS and CDR2 YFSETQ. The CDR3 spells CASSTGLAGMGDEQYF. The CDR3 nucleotides are TGCGCCAGCAGCACCGGACTAGCGGGAATGGGTGACGAGCAGTACTTC.

At least ten counts were recorded for this clonotype. The V gene is TRBV6-1, the J gene TRBJ1-2; D call uncertain. The germline V gene has CDR1 MNHNS and CDR2 SASEGT. V was trimmed by 1 base and J by 8 bases, leaving 8 bases between them. This CDR3 comprises 12 residues. In nucleotides, the CDR3 is TGTGCCAGCAGTGAAGGGTTTTACGGCTACACCTTC. Translation: CASSEGFYGYTF.

This clonotype occurred a few times. The rearrangement joins TRBV7-8 to TRBJ2-1, with D maybe TRBD2 (6 bases). There are 16 residues in the CDR3. Germline V CDR1 and CDR2: SGHVS, FQNEAQ. Trimming took 5 bases from V and 0 from J, leaving 14 bases between them. CDR3 DNA: TGTGCCAGCAGCCCCCTCCGGGAGACCTCCTACAATGAGCAGTTCTTC. This encodes CASSPLRETSYNEQFF.

This clonotype was picked up many times. The chain has TRBV12-3 or TRBV12-4 and TRBJ2-7; D is unresolved. The length of the CDR3 is 15 residues. Trimming shortened V by 3 bases and J by 0 bases, and 12 bases separated the two germline ends. In DNA, the CDR3 is TGTGCCAGCAGTTTTCACTTCCTTATCTCCTACGAGCAGTACTTC. Translating it yields CASSFHFLISYEQYF.

The chain has TRBV12-3 or TRBV12-4 and TRBJ2-1; TRBD2 agrees at 10 bases. The V and J ends lost 7 bases and 7 bases, in that order; junction bases with no gene match: 25. This CDR3 contains 20 residues. CDR3: CASIHSLFQASGRNINEQFF. The DNA of the CDR3 is TGTGCCAGCATCCACTCCCTTTTTCAGGCTAGCGGGAGAAATATAAATGAGCAGTTCTTC.

This clonotype has a count of ten or more. The rearrangement uses TRBV2 and TRBJ1-5; D call uncertain. Germline values: CDR1 SNHLY, CDR2 FYNNEI. The CDR3 consists of 14 residues. Between the trimmed V and J ends, which lost 7 bases and 3 bases, there was a span of 13 bases. This chain's CDR3 is CASTLGRDNQPQHF. Here the CDR3 DNA reads TGTGCCAGCACCCTCGGACGGGACAATCAGCCCCAGCATTTT.

CDR3 in DNA: TGTGCCAGCAGCTTCGCCCTCGGGACTAGCGGGAGGGCCTCCTACGAGCAGTACTTC. Residues: CASSFALGTSGRASYEQYF. The chain couples TRBV13 to TRBJ2-7; 16 bases align to TRBD2. Germline lookup yields CDR1 PRHDT and CDR2 FYEKMQ (reference sequence). CDR3 length equals 19 residues. The V segment lost 3 bases and the J segment 0 bases; nucleotides outside the gene matches: 8.

As for this clonotype: This may be a read error: a much more frequent sequence differs by one nucleotide. V gene TRBV27 combines with J gene TRBJ2-7; 8 positions agree with TRBD2. The CDR3 spans 14 residues. Per germline, CDR1 MNHEY and CDR2 SMNVEV (reference sequence). This CDR3 is CAGSPRKAGARQYF. CDR3 DNA sequence: TGTGCCGGCAGTCCGAGAAAAGCGGGAGCCAGGCAGTACTTC.

This clonotype was seen a single time. The CDR3 does not close with the conserved phenylalanine or tryptophan, likely indicating a read error. This CDR3 reads CAWTVAGINTDTQYS. CDR3 sequence (DNA): TGTGCCTGGACCGTAGCGGGGATTAACACAGATACGCAGTATTCT. The chain links TRBV30 to TRBJ2-3; 8 positions match TRBD2. Germline CDR1 is GTSNPN and CDR2 is SVGIG (reference sequence). The CDR3 sequence is 15 residues long. Unmatched junction bases numbered 8, after V lost 4 bases and J lost 2 bases.

This clonotype was observed at least ten times. This chain joins TRBV11-3 and TRBJ2-7; D possibly corresponds to TRBD1 (5 bases). The CDR3 sequence is 14 residues long. Trimming shortened V by 3 bases and J by 3 bases, and 12 bases separated the two germline ends. From germline, CDR1 is SGHNT and CDR2 YENEEA. The CDR3 protein is CASSFTTEVYEQYF. In DNA, the CDR3 is TGTGCCAGCAGCTTTACGACAGAGGTCTACGAGCAGTACTTC.

The table lists this clonotype with many counts. The chain joins TRBV6-6 to TRBJ2-2; D tentatively fits TRBD1 or TRBD2 (6 bases each). Between the trimmed V and J ends, which lost 0 bases and 4 bases, there was a span of 12 bases. The CDR3 spans 16 residues. Germline CDR1 is MNHNY and CDR2 is SVGAGI (reference sequence). The CDR3 DNA reads TGTGCCAGCAGTTACTCCGGGGGCTTGGGCACCGGGGAGCTGTTTTTT. It yields the protein CASSYSGGLGTGELFF.

A few counts support this clonotype. The V and J genes are TRBV27 and TRBJ2-5, with 8 bases fitting TRBD2. V was clipped by 6 bases and J by 1 base; unmatched bases: 7. The CDR3 has 15 amino acids. Germline V lookup: CDR1 MNHEY, CDR2 SMNVEV (reference sequence). In DNA form, the CDR3 reads TGTGCCAGCAGGGGGTATAGCGGGGCCCAAGAGACCCAGTACTTC. It encodes CASRGYSGAQETQYF.

The V and J genes are TRBV28 and TRBJ2-1, with 10 bases matching TRBD1. The CDR3 loop spans 13 amino acids. The ends lost 6 bases at V and 9 bases at J; junction bases unmatched: 5. Per the germline V gene, CDR1 is MDHEN and CDR2 is SYDVKM. The CDR3 here is CASRTGGGGEQFF. Here the CDR3 DNA reads TGTGCCAGCAGGACAGGGGGCGGGGGTGAGCAGTTCTTC.

This clonotype has ten or more counts. V is TRBV14 and J is TRBJ2-2; D is possibly TRBD1 or TRBD2 (5 bases each). The germline V and J ends were trimmed by 1 base and 1 base, with 25 bases remaining between them. From germline, CDR1 is SGHDN and CDR2 FVKESK. This CDR3 spans 21 amino acids. CDR3 DNA sequence: TGTGCCAGCAGCCAAGCGCTAATCCGGGACGTACCAATTAAGAACACCGGGGAGCTGTTTTTT. Its protein is CASSQALIRDVPIKNTGELFF.

Of note for this clonotype: With a much larger clone just one base away, this may be a read error. The genes are TRBV6-1 and TRBJ1-1; no clear D gene. The CDR3 totals 11 residues. Between the trimmed V and J ends, which lost 6 bases and 3 bases, there was a span of 5 bases. The germline gives CDR1 MNHNS, CDR2 SASEGT. Here the CDR3 reads CASSGHTEAFF. In nucleotides, the CDR3 is TGTGCCAGCAGCGGGCACACTGAAGCTTTCTTT.

This chain connects TRBV5-1 to TRBJ2-1; D remains unclear. The V end lost 5 bases, the J end lost 8 bases, and 17 bases lay between the germline ends. Germline V lookup: CDR1 SGHRS, CDR2 YFSETQ. This CDR3 comprises 14 residues. The CDR3 DNA follows: TGCGCCAGCAGGCCGGACCCCTCTAAAGATGAGCAGTTCTTC. As protein: CASRPDPSKDEQFF.

This clonotype occurred many times. The chain employs TRBV6-2 or TRBV6-3 and TRBJ2-1, with 12 bases matching TRBD2. After removal of 6 bases from V and 9 bases from J, the junction contained 18 bases not matched to a gene. The CDR3 has 18 amino acids. CDR1 and CDR2 from the germline V gene are MNHEY and SVGEGT. CDR3 region: CASREGFLAGGPSVEQFF. For the CDR3, the DNA is TGTGCCAGCAGAGAAGGCTTCCTAGCGGGAGGGCCCTCGGTTGAGCAGTTCTTC.

This clonotype was observed at least ten times. The V and J genes are TRBV29-1 and TRBJ2-1, with D perhaps assigned TRBD1 or TRBD2 (6 bases each). The germline V gene encodes CDR1 SQVTM and CDR2 ANQGSEA. This CDR3 has 16 residues. V lost 1 base and J 3 bases, leaving 16 bases between the germline ends. The CDR3 protein is CSVEGGAGGVYNEQFF. The CDR3 nucleotides are TGCAGCGTTGAAGGGGGGGCTGGCGGGGTCTACAATGAGCAGTTCTTC.